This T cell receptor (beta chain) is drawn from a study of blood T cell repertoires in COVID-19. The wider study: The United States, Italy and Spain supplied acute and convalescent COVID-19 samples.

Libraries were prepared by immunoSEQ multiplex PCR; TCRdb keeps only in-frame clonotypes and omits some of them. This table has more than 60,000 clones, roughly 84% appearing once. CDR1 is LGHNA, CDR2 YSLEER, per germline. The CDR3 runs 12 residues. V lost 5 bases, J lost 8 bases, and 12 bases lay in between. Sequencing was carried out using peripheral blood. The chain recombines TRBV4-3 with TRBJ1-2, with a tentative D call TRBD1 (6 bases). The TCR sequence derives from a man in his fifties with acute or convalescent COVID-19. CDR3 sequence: CASSSQGNGYTF. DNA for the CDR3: TGCGCCAGCAGCTCTCAGGGGAACGGCTACACCTTC.